The rows below give T cell receptor beta chains drawn from one sample of a study of T cells after yellow fever vaccination. In TCRdb, the 5' RACE reads were re-called with MiXCR into one record per CDR3 protein. The sample consists of roughly 330,000 distinct CDR3 sequences, 3% to 4.5% of them appearing once. Sequenced material: PBMCs, taken 5 days after the yellow fever booster vaccination. These receptors originate from a man between 18 and 35 years old who received the YFV17D yellow fever vaccine. CDR3s include the opening cysteine and the closing phenylalanine or tryptophan. A D gene is named only where the DNA matches it firmly. Not every row has a clone size; where given, it reads once, few, many or a size class.

>TRBV4-1|TRBJ2-3|NA|few
CASRTTGRSPDTQYF
TGCGCCAGCAGAACGACAGGCAGGTCCCCAGATACGCAGTATTTT
>TRBV19|TRBJ2-1|NA|NA
CASMRILGLGGEQFF
TGTGCCAGTATGAGAATCCTGGGACTCGGGGGTGAGCAGTTCTTC
>TRBV18|TRBJ1-4|NA|many
CASSIGAGEEKLFF
TGTGCCAGCTCTATCGGGGCGGGAGAGGAAAAACTGTTTTTT
>TRBV6-5|TRBJ2-2|NA|few
CASSYWAGRNTGELFF
TGTGCCAGCAGTTACTGGGCCGGGAGGAACACCGGGGAGCTGTTTTTT
>TRBV7-7|TRBJ2-5|TRBD2|many
CASSPTQAGDQETQYF
TGTGCTAGCAGCCCGACACAAGCGGGGGACCAAGAGACCCAGTACTTC
>TRBV12-1|TRBJ1-2|NA|many
CASSFGGTGGYTF
TGTGCCAGCAGCTTTGGGGGGACGGGAGGCTACACCTTC
>TRBV18|TRBJ2-3|NA|few
CASSPPIDFRTDTQYF
TGTGCCAGCTCACCACCGATCGACTTTAGGACAGATACGCAGTATTTT
>TRBV4-2|TRBJ2-1|TRBD2|few
CASSQTGLAVPPYNEQFF
TGTGCCAGCAGCCAAACGGGACTAGCGGTACCCCCCTACAATGAGCAGTTCTTC
>TRBV14|TRBJ2-4|NA|few
CASSQVFIGIAENIQYF
TGTGCCAGCAGCCAAGTCTTTATAGGCATTGCAGAAAACATTCAGTACTTC
>TRBV20-1|TRBJ1-5|TRBD1|few
CSARMTGNQPQHF
TGCAGTGCTAGAATGACAGGGAATCAGCCCCAGCATTTT
>TRBV5-1|TRBJ2-2|TRBD1|many
CASSSNTQGAGELFF
TGCGCCAGCAGCTCAAATACCCAGGGGGCCGGGGAGCTGTTTTTT